Listed here are 28 T cell receptor beta chains from one sample, sequenced in a study of T cells after posttransplantation cyclophosphamide. Using immunoSEQ multiplex PCR, the repertoire was profiled, and TCRdb retains in-frame clones only, with some absent. Altogether roughly 42,000 clones were found in the sample, and no singletons occur. The sequenced sample consisted of PBMCs. The receptor set was obtained from a woman between 45 and 60 years old in good health and a related stem cell transplant donor.

This clone came up many times. The chain couples TRBV2 to TRBJ2-7; D is unclear. The CDR3 totals 12 residues. Trimming removed 6 bases from V and 1 base from J, with 7 bases in between. In germline, CDR1 is SNHLY, CDR2 FYNNEI. This CDR3 reads CASRTQSYEQYF. The DNA of the CDR3 is TGTGCCAGCAGGACTCAATCCTACGAGCAGTACTTC.

Many counts were recorded for this clone. The chain employs TRBV11-3 and TRBJ2-3; 8 nucleotides align to TRBD1. Trimming took 3 bases from V and 2 from J; bases not matched to a gene: 1. The CDR3 is 14 amino acids. Per germline, CDR1 SGHNT and CDR2 YENEEA. CDR3 loop: CASSLTGDTDTQYF. In DNA, the CDR3 is TGTGCCAGCAGCTTGACAGGGGACACAGATACGCAGTATTTT.

This clone occurred many times. The chain is built from TRBV11-3 and TRBJ2-1; 10 nucleotides line up with TRBD2. Trimming cost V 4 bases and J 4 bases; bases outside gene matches: 4. The CDR3 consists of 15 residues. Germline CDR1 SGHNT, CDR2 YENEEA. CDR3 in amino acids: CASSSGTSEYNEQFF. CDR3 sequence (DNA): TGTGCCAGCAGCTCCGGGACTAGCGAGTACAATGAGCAGTTCTTC.

This clone was detected a few times. The chain employs TRBV11-2 and TRBJ2-2, with TRBD2 matching over 7 bases. Trimming took 2 bases from V and 4 from J; bases not matched to a gene: 10. This CDR3 contains 17 residues. Germline V gene sequence: CDR1 SGHAT, CDR2 FQNNGV. The CDR3 is CASSLTPGGGSTGELFF. The CDR3 coding sequence is TGTGCCAGCAGCTTAACCCCGGGGGGAGGGAGCACCGGGGAGCTGTTTTTT.

This clone was counted ten times or more. This chain joins TRBV19 and TRBJ1-2; possible D gene TRBD1, 6 bases. The CDR3 loop spans 14 amino acids. Per germline, CDR1 LNHDA and CDR2 SQIVND (reference sequence). Trimming stripped 5 bases from V and 3 bases from J, with 13 bases between. Written as DNA, the CDR3 is TGTGCCAGTAGTCCGCAGGGGCGCGACTATGGCTACACCTTC. As protein: CASSPQGRDYGYTF.

This clone has ten or more counts. This chain connects TRBV7-8 to TRBJ2-7; D may be TRBD1 (5 bases). This CDR3 region has 14 residues. Per germline, CDR1 SGHVS and CDR2 FQNEAQ. The V end was cut by 1 base, the J end by 2 bases, with 9 bases between. CDR3 amino acids: CASSLVQGTYEQYF. Written as DNA, the CDR3 is TGTGCCAGCAGCTTAGTGCAGGGTACCTACGAGCAGTACTTC.

The table lists this clone with many counts. The chain carries TRBV28 and TRBJ1-4; a weak D match, TRBD1 (6 bases). Germline CDR1 is MDHEN and CDR2 is SYDVKM. Trimming cost V 6 bases and J 0 bases, with 11 bases left between them. This CDR3 has 15 amino acids. The CDR3, as DNA: TGTGCCAGCAGGACAGGACCCCCAACTAATGAAAAACTGTTTTTT. It translates to CASRTGPPTNEKLFF.

The chain carries TRBV12-5 and TRBJ2-1, with a possible D match to TRBD1 (6 bases). Trimming removed 7 bases at V and 2 bases at J, with 18 bases between. CDR3 length equals 16 residues. The germline CDR1 and CDR2 sequences are LGHNT and FRNRAP. CDR3 DNA sequence: TGTGCTAGTGTCCCCCGGGACAAGGGTACCTACAATGAGCAGTTCTTC. Translation gives CASVPRDKGTYNEQFF.

In its sample, this clone was seen many times. This sequence joins TRBV4-3 and TRBJ1-2, with 12 bases fitting TRBD1. The CDR3 runs to 17 residues. Germline CDR1 LGHNA, CDR2 YSLEER. V dropped 3 bases and J dropped 3; count of bases not matched to a gene: 8. The CDR3 protein is CASSQGTGGARDYGYTF. The CDR3 DNA is TGCGCCAGCAGCCAGGGGACAGGGGGCGCGAGGGACTATGGCTACACCTTC.

This clone was detected ten times or more. The V call is TRBV5-1, the J call TRBJ1-1; maybe TRBD1 (6 bases). Between the trimmed V and J ends, which lost 1 base and 3 bases, there was a span of 19 bases. This CDR3 comprises 17 residues. Looked up from germline, CDR1 is SGHRS and CDR2 is YFSETQ. The CDR3 is CASSLTGSGLIDTEAFF. The CDR3 region has the DNA TGCGCCAGCAGCTTGACAGGGTCAGGGTTGATCGACACTGAAGCTTTCTTT.

In this sample, this clone turned up many times. The junction shows a germline mismatch at one end, possibly a read error. At the DNA level, this CDR3 is encoded by other sequences in the same sample as well. The chain links TRBV11-2 to TRBJ1-6; D is unresolved. The CDR3 extends over 16 amino acids. Per germline, CDR1 SGHAT and CDR2 FQNNGV. The CDR3 spells CASSRSMVADNSALHF. CDR3 bases: TGTGCCAGCAGCCGATCCATGGTGGCTGATAATTCAGCCCTCCACTTT. Together with reference TRBV11-2 and TRBJ1-6, the CDR3 gives the full variable domain: EAGVAQSPRYKIIEKRQSVAFWCNPISGHATLYWYQQILGQGPKLLIQFQNNGVVDDSQLPKDRFSAERLKGVDSTLKIQPAKLEDSAVYLCASSRSMVADNSALHFGNGTRLTVT.

The table lists this clone with many counts. The V and J genes are TRBV18 and TRBJ1-3; 7 positions match TRBD1. CDR3 length: 15 residues. Germline CDR1 and CDR2: KGHSH and LQKENI. V dropped 2 bases and J dropped 4; count of bases not matched to a gene: 5. CDR3 region: CASSPGTASGNTIYF. CDR3 DNA sequence: TGTGCCAGCTCACCAGGGACAGCTTCGGGAAACACCATATATTTT.

This clone was seen many times. The rearrangement links TRBV7-3 to TRBJ2-7; 7 bases are a match to TRBD1. The junction had 14 bases not matched to a gene; V was cut back by 5 bases and J by 4 bases. From germline, CDR1 is SGHTA and CDR2 FQGTGA. CDR3 size: 16 residues. CDR3 in amino acids: CASSPRPGTEEYEQYF. The CDR3 DNA reads as TGTGCCAGCAGCCCCCGACCCGGGACAGAAGAATACGAGCAGTACTTC.

In this sample, this clone turned up many times. This chain joins TRBV19 and TRBJ1-4, with D hard to call. V lost 2 bases and J lost 7, with 20 bases in between. Germline CDR1 and CDR2: LNHDA and SQIVND (reference sequence). There are 17 residues in the CDR3. The CDR3 protein is CASSILGSALRSEKLFF. The CDR3, as DNA: TGTGCCAGTAGTATACTCGGCAGTGCCCTTAGGAGTGAAAAACTGTTTTTT.

The sample holds many counts of this clone. The rearrangement joins TRBV27 to TRBJ2-2; no firm D call. Per the germline V gene, CDR1 is MNHEY and CDR2 is SMNVEV (reference sequence). The CDR3 is 15 amino acids. V dropped 0 bases and J dropped 1 base, with 6 bases sitting between them. The CDR3 loop reads CASSLSSGNTGELFF. The CDR3 DNA is TGTGCCAGCAGTTTATCTTCGGGGAACACCGGGGAGCTGTTTTTT.

This clone was seen at least ten times. This chain connects TRBV28 to TRBJ2-2; TRBD1 might be the D (6 bases). This CDR3 contains 14 residues. Germline CDR1 is MDHEN and CDR2 is SYDVKM. V dropped 8 bases and J dropped 7 bases, with 17 bases sitting between them. The chain's CDR3 is CASLQAGESGELFF. CDR3 nucleotide sequence: TGTGCCAGCCTCCAGGCAGGGGAAAGCGGGGAGCTGTTTTTT.

This clone was seen a few times. This may be a read error, as it is one base from a much larger clone. The chain employs TRBV4-1 and TRBJ1-1; 9 nucleotides line up with TRBD1. V shed 7 bases and J 4 bases; nucleotides not matched to a gene: 10. From germline, CDR1 is MGHRA and CDR2 YSYEKL. The CDR3 extends over 15 amino acids. CDR3 residues: CASTRRQGDSTEAFF. CDR3 DNA: TGCGCCAGCACCAGACGACAGGGGGATAGCACTGAAGCTTTCTTT.

This clone has at least ten counts. The chain carries TRBV28 and TRBJ2-4, with TRBD1 matching over 7 bases. Losses at the gene ends were 1 base for V and 1 base for J; bases not matched to a gene: 4. Per the germline V gene, CDR1 is MDHEN and CDR2 is SYDVKM. This CDR3 comprises 16 residues. Here the CDR3 DNA reads TGTGCCAGCAGTTTATCAGGGGGTACCGCCAAAAACATTCAGTACTTC. Encoded protein: CASSLSGGTAKNIQYF.

The table lists this clone with many counts. The chain carries TRBV7-9 and TRBJ2-2; 7 bases are shared with TRBD1. The CDR3 covers 15 residues. In germline, CDR1 is SEHNR, CDR2 FQNEAQ (reference sequence). V lost 5 bases and J lost 3; bases outside the gene matches: 6. The CDR3 nucleotides read TGTGCCAGCAGCCCCACCGACAGGGACACCGGGGAGCTGTTTTTT. This codes for CASSPTDRDTGELFF.

This clone was seen many times. CDR3 protein: CASSLYDEQFF. The CDR3 DNA reads as TGTGCCAGCAGCCTTTATGATGAGCAGTTCTTC. V and J are TRBV7-9 and TRBJ2-1; D gene unclear. Looked up from germline, CDR1 is SEHNR and CDR2 is FQNEAQ (reference sequence). The CDR3 sequence is 11 residues long. Between the trimmed V and J ends, which lost 5 bases and 8 bases, there was a span of 7 bases. The full variable domain, with the rest looked up from reference TRBV7-9 and TRBJ2-1, is DTGVSQNPRHKITKRGQNVTFRCDPISEHNRLYWYRQTLGQGPEFLTYFQNEAQLEKSRLLSDRFSAERPKGSFSTLEIQRTEQGDSAMYLCASSLYDEQFFGPGTRLTVL.

This clone was observed many times. The chain joins TRBV11-2 to TRBJ2-7; maybe TRBD1 (5 bases). The ends were cut back, 6 bases at V and 0 bases at J, with 9 bases in the middle. The CDR3 totals 13 residues. CDR1 SGHAT and CDR2 FQNNGV come from the germline V gene. The CDR3 is CASRSDSSYEQYF. The DNA for the CDR3 is TGTGCCAGCAGATCCGACAGCTCCTACGAGCAGTACTTC.

Ten or more counts support this clone. This chain connects TRBV6-1 to TRBJ2-3, with 7 nucleotides matching TRBD1. Germline CDR1 reads MNHNS; CDR2 reads SASEGT. The length of the CDR3 is 14 residues. Trimming took 11 bases from V and 6 from J; bases not matched to a gene: 14. CDR3 amino acids: CAGKTGLGVDTQYF. The DNA for the CDR3 is TGTGCCGGCAAGACAGGGTTAGGGGTGGATACGCAGTATTTT.

This clone was picked up many times. V gene TRBV18 combines with J gene TRBJ1-1, with unresolved D. V lost 0 bases to trimming and J lost 3 bases, with 11 bases between them. CDR3 size: 15 residues. Germline V lookup: CDR1 KGHSH, CDR2 LQKENI. The CDR3 sequence is CASSPPSGRDTEAFF. The CDR3 DNA is TGTGCCAGCTCACCACCGAGCGGCAGAGACACTGAAGCTTTCTTT.

This clone was counted at least ten times. The chain combines TRBV18 with TRBJ1-5, with TRBD1 matching over 11 bases. The CDR3 runs 16 residues. Unmatched junction bases numbered 13, after V lost 2 bases and J lost 13 bases. From germline, CDR1 is KGHSH and CDR2 LQKENI. The CDR3 protein is CASSPKGRGQGGKQHF. As DNA, the CDR3 is TGTGCCAGCTCACCAAAGGGTCGGGGACAGGGGGGCAAACAGCATTTT.

Ten or more counts support this clone. The J gene is TRBJ1-1, the V gene TRBV18, with D possibly matching TRBD1 (6 bases). In germline, CDR1 is KGHSH, CDR2 LQKENI. CDR3 length: 13 amino acids. Between the trimmed V and J ends, which lost 3 bases and 3 bases, there was a span of 8 bases. This chain's CDR3 is CASSPPGDTEAFF. Written as DNA, the CDR3 is TGTGCCAGCTCACCCCCAGGGGACACTGAAGCTTTCTTT.

The sample holds many counts of this clone. The chain links TRBV18 to TRBJ1-6; possible D gene TRBD1, 5 bases. The CDR3 covers 13 residues. CDR1 KGHSH and CDR2 LQKENI come from the germline V gene. Deletions cut 2 bases from V and 14 bases from J, with 13 bases between. CDR3 in amino acids: CASSPDRTTTLHF. The CDR3 coding sequence is TGTGCCAGCTCACCAGATCGGACAACTACCCTCCACTTT.

This clone was found many times. The V call is TRBV10-3, the J call TRBJ1-1; D perhaps matches TRBD1 (6 bases). The CDR3 is 13 amino acids. V shed 10 bases and J shed 5 bases, with 17 bases lying between them. From germline, CDR1 is ENHRY and CDR2 SYGVKD. The CDR3: CATGQTEVTEAFF. The CDR3 DNA reads as TGTGCCACCGGACAGACTGAGGTAACTGAAGCTTTCTTT.

This clone was detected ten times or more. This same CDR3 is encoded by further DNA sequences in the sample. This chain joins TRBV4-1 and TRBJ2-3; D is perhaps TRBD2 (5 bases). With 1 base removed from V and 2 bases from J, the gap between germline ends came to 10 bases. This CDR3 spans 15 amino acids. Germline V lookup: CDR1 MGHRA, CDR2 YSYEKL. The CDR3 nucleotides are TGCGCCAGCAGCCAAGTTCTAGCAGACACAGATACGCAGTATTTT. Protein sequence: CASSQVLADTDTQYF.